These T cell receptor beta chains were read from a single sample in a study of radiation and T cells in renal cell carcinoma. This table comes from immunoSEQ multiplex PCR, and its TCRdb copy is limited to in-frame clones, with some not included. Among about 59,000 clones listed, just under 80% were seen once. Sequences were derived from blood, sampled from a patient whose treatment included radiotherapy and nephrectomy. These receptors were obtained from a man aged 60-69 years with renal cell carcinoma. CDR3s include the opening cysteine and the closing phenylalanine or tryptophan. A D gene is named only where the DNA matches it firmly. The size entry is marked missing in some rows and otherwise reads once, few, many or a size class.

size,J,V,D,DNA,CDR3
-,TRBJ2-1,TRBV18,TRBD2,TGTGCCAGCTCACCGACCGGGACTAGCAGAAACAATGAGCAGTTCTTC,CASSPTGTSRNNEQFF
-,TRBJ1-6,TRBV5-1,TRBD1,TGCGCCAGCAGCACGGGACAGGGAGCAACCCTCCACTTT,CASSTGQGATLHF
-,TRBJ2-1,TRBV4-2,TRBD2,TGTGCCAGCAGCCAAGTAACAGCGGGGGGCAATGAGCAGTTCTTC,CASSQVTAGGNEQFF
-,TRBJ2-5,TRBV27,-,TGTGCCAGCAGTTTTGGGGGAGGAGAGACCCAGTACTTC,CASSFGGGETQYF
few,TRBJ2-7,TRBV2,-,TGTGCCAGCAGTGAACCCCTCCGGGACTACGAGCAGTACTTC,CASSEPLRDYEQYF
-,TRBJ2-6,TRBV7-9,-,TGTGCCAGCAGCTTGCCCCCTGGGGCCAACGTCCTGACTTTC,CASSLPPGANVLTF
-,TRBJ2-2,TRBV9,-,TGTGCCAGCAGCGTAGTCTCGGACTCCGGGGAGCTGTTTTTT,CASSVVSDSGELFF
-,TRBJ2-5,TRBV27,TRBD2,TGTGCCAGCAGTTTAGGGGGGGGGTTGGGGACCCAGTACTTC,CASSLGGGLGTQYF
-,TRBJ1-1,TRBV19,-,TGTGCCAGTAGTTGGGGGGGCCGGTCGAACACTGAAGCTTTCTTT,CASSWGGRSNTEAFF
-,TRBJ2-5,TRBV7-7,-,TGTGCCAGCAGCTTAGAGGCAGGGCTCGTCGCCGGGTCTTTAGTGGGCCAGTACTTC,CASSLEAGLVAGSLVGQYF
-,TRBJ1-2,TRBV7-2,TRBD1,TGTGCCAGCGGACAGGGGTTGAGTTATGGCTACACCTTC,CASGQGLSYGYTF
-,TRBJ2-1,TRBV11-3,-,TGTGCCAGCAGCGAGGGCAATGAGCAGTTCTTC,CASSEGNEQFF
-,TRBJ1-5,TRBV18,TRBD1,TGTGCCAGCTCACCCGTAGGGACAGGGGATAGCAATCAGCCCCAGCATTTT,CASSPVGTGDSNQPQHF
-,TRBJ2-5,TRBV11-3,-,TGTGCCAGCAGCCCCAGGCTCTCGCGCCAAGAGACCCAGTACTTC,CASSPRLSRQETQYF
-,TRBJ1-4,TRBV9,TRBD1,TGTGCCAGCAGCGTAGAGGGGACAGGGTACGAAAAACTGTTTTTT,CASSVEGTGYEKLFF
few,TRBJ1-1,TRBV6-1,-,TGTGCCAGCAGTGGCATCGAGTTTGAAGCTTTCTTT,CASSGIEFEAFF
once,TRBJ1-5,TRBV5-8,-,TGTGCCAGCCGGGGAGTCGGGGATAGCAATCAGCCCCAGCATTTT,CASRGVGDSNQPQHF
-,TRBJ1-5,TRBV27,-,TGTGCCAGCAATCCCCGAGCAGGGGGCAATCAGCCCCAGCATTTT,CASNPRAGGNQPQHF
-,TRBJ1-5,TRBV7-9,TRBD1,TGTGCCAGCAGCGCAGGGGACAGGAGGAATCAGCCCCAGCATTTT,CASSAGDRRNQPQHF
-,TRBJ1-5,TRBV7-6,-,TGTGCCAGCAGCTTTCGCCAGGGAAGGGGTCAGCCCCAGCATTTT,CASSFRQGRGQPQHF
-,TRBJ1-1,TRBV2,-,TGTGCCAGCAGTCAAACAGTCAACACTGAAGCTTTCTTT,CASSQTVNTEAFF
-,TRBJ2-4,TRBV10-2,TRBD1,TGCGCCAGCTATGACAGGGGACTAGCCAAAAACATTCAGTACTTC,CASYDRGLAKNIQYF
once,TRBJ2-3,TRBV19,-,TGTGCCAGTACCAAGATGGGGATGACAGATACGCAGTATTTT,CASTKMGMTDTQYF
-,TRBJ1-3,TRBV13,-,TGTGCCAGCAGCTTAATTTCTCTCGGAAACACCATATATTTT,CASSLISLGNTIYF
-,TRBJ1-1,TRBV6-1,-,TGTGCCAGCAGTCAGGGGACTGAAGCTTTCTTT,CASSQGTEAFF
-,TRBJ1-5,TRBV18,-,TGTGCCAGCTCACCAGATAGCAATCAGCCCCAGCATTTT,CASSPDSNQPQHF